This is a list of T cell receptor beta chains from one sample in a study of T cell responses to AZD1222 COVID-19 vaccine. Using immunoSEQ multiplex PCR, the repertoire was profiled, and TCRdb retains in-frame clones only, with some absent. The sample holds 150,000 or so clones, 91% seen once. The sample in question was peripheral blood, obtained on day 0 of AZD1222 vaccination. These receptors were taken from an adult in good health. Each CDR3 is given with its conserved first and last residue. D genes are given only for firm matches. Clone size is shown for a subset of rows, as once, few, many or a class of expanded clone.

>TRBJ1-2|NA|TRBV7-9|NA
CASSLGGAYGYTF
TGTGCCAGCAGCTTAGGGGGGGCCTATGGCTACACCTTC
>TRBJ2-1|NA|TRBV28|TRBD1
CASIGLGQGDEQFF
TGTGCCAGCATAGGACTCGGCCAGGGGGATGAGCAGTTCTTC
>TRBJ2-1|NA|TRBV15|NA
CATSSRGAEAYNEQFF
TGTGCCACCAGCAGCCGTGGGGCAGAAGCCTACAATGAGCAGTTCTTC
>TRBJ1-2|NA|TRBV6-5|TRBD1
CASSYSQGAKGYTF
TGTGCCAGCAGTTACTCGCAGGGGGCTAAGGGCTACACCTTC
>TRBJ1-6|NA|TRBV3-1/TRBV3-2|NA
CASSLAGNSPLHF
TGTGCCAGCAGCCTTGCGGGGAATTCACCCCTCCACTTT
>TRBJ2-1|NA|TRBV19|TRBD2
CASGTSGVYNEQFF
TGTGCCAGTGGGACTAGCGGGGTTTACAATGAGCAGTTCTTC
>TRBJ1-1|NA|TRBV24-1|NA
CATSQGSGTEAFF
TGTGCCACCAGTCAGGGAAGCGGCACTGAAGCTTTCTTT
>TRBJ1-1|NA|TRBV12-3/TRBV12-4|NA
CASTLDPNTEAFF
TGTGCCAGCACCCTTGACCCGAACACTGAAGCTTTCTTT
>TRBJ2-1|once|TRBV5-1|TRBD2
CASSLPPSGRNDEQFF
TGCGCCAGCAGCCTACCCCCTAGCGGGCGGAATGATGAGCAGTTCTTC
>TRBJ1-4|NA|TRBV6-5|NA
CASSYSRGTNEKLFF
TGTGCCAGCAGTTACTCTCGAGGAACTAATGAAAAACTGTTTTTT
>TRBJ2-5|NA|TRBV19|NA
CASSGGSWETQYF
TGTGCCAGTAGCGGGGGCTCCTGGGAGACCCAGTACTTC
>TRBJ1-1|NA|TRBV10-3|NA
CAIRPFIDTEAFF
TGTGCCATCAGACCCTTTATCGACACTGAAGCTTTCTTT
>TRBJ2-1|NA|TRBV11-3|TRBD2
CASSSGGPRNEQFF
TGTGCCAGCAGCTCGGGGGGACCTAGGAATGAGCAGTTCTTC
>TRBJ2-1|few|TRBV20-1|TRBD2
CSASNGGRASNEQFF
TGCAGTGCTAGTAATGGCGGGAGGGCAAGCAATGAGCAGTTCTTC
>TRBJ1-3|NA|TRBV7-2|NA
CASSWRAGNTIYF
TGTGCCAGCAGCTGGAGGGCTGGAAACACCATATATTTT
>TRBJ1-1|once|TRBV5-8|NA
CASSFLTLGGRTTEAFF
TGTGCCAGCAGCTTCCTTACCCTGGGGGGGAGGACGACTGAAGCTTTCTTT
>TRBJ1-3|NA|TRBV7-8|TRBD1
CASSPDLPTGGNTIYF
TGTGCCAGCAGCCCCGACTTACCGACAGGGGGAAACACCATATATTTT
>TRBJ2-5|NA|TRBV12-5|NA
CASGLVEVTSETQYF
TGTGCTAGTGGTTTGGTCGAAGTGACTAGTGAGACCCAGTACTTC
>TRBJ2-7|NA|TRBV7-9|NA
CASSSSGTRIYEQYF
TGTGCCAGCAGCTCATCCGGGACACGAATCTACGAGCAGTACTTC
>TRBJ1-1|NA|TRBV2|NA
CASSETAGVWTEAFF
TGTGCCAGCAGTGAAACCGCCGGGGTATGGACTGAAGCTTTCTTT